Shown below are 10 T cell receptor beta chains from a single sample sequenced in a study of blood T cell repertoires in COVID-19. Assay: immunoSEQ multiplex PCR; the TCRdb copy retains only in-frame clones and omits some. The table has about 200,000 clones, around 86% seen once. Material: PBMCs or T cells enriched from blood (not recorded which). These TCRs come from a man aged 35-49 years with acute COVID-19.

The CDR3 reads CASSPSSGIEAFF. CDR3 coding DNA: TGTGCCAGCAGCCCTTCTTCAGGGATTGAAGCTTTCTTT. This rearrangement joins TRBV7-8 to TRBJ1-1; TRBD1 is a possible D gene (5 bases). V dropped 5 bases and J dropped 7 bases, with 14 bases sitting between them. This CDR3 contains 13 residues. CDR1 SGHVS and CDR2 FQNEAQ come from the germline V gene.

Worth noting for this clone: Other nucleotide sequences in the sample specify the same CDR3. This chain connects TRBV3-1 (or the pseudogene TRBV3-2) to TRBJ1-5; D is perhaps TRBD1 (6 bases). The CDR3 covers 14 residues. Deletions cut 3 bases from V and 0 bases from J, with 6 bases between. CDR1 is LGHDT, CDR2 YNNKEL, per germline (reference sequence). CDR3 residues: CASSHRGSNQPQHF. In DNA, the CDR3 is TGTGCCAGCAGCCACAGGGGTAGCAATCAGCCCCAGCATTTT.

The rearrangement links TRBV7-9 to TRBJ2-5; no firm D call. V lost 0 bases to trimming and J lost 3 bases, with 5 bases between them. The CDR3 runs 13 residues. Germline V lookup: CDR1 SEHNR, CDR2 FQNEAQ (reference sequence). The CDR3 nucleotides are TGTGCCAGCAGCTTAGCGCTAAAAGAGACCCAGTACTTC. Translation gives CASSLALKETQYF.

This clone was detected only once. The V call is TRBV2, the J call TRBJ2-3; TRBD2 matches 12 bases. CDR1 is SNHLY and CDR2 is FYNNEI in the germline V gene. Germline trimming cut 8 bases from V and 2 bases from J; bases unmatched to any gene: 5. CDR3 size: 15 residues. CDR3 coding DNA: TGTGCCAGCGCCTGGACTAGCGGGGACACAGATACGCAGTATTTT. This encodes CASAWTSGDTDTQYF.

The rearrangement joins TRBV2 to TRBJ1-2; perhaps TRBD1 as D (6 bases). The V and J ends lost 6 bases and 8 bases respectively, with 19 bases between them. The CDR3 is made up of 14 amino acids. Germline assignment: CDR1 SNHLY and CDR2 FYNNEI. CDR3 coding DNA: TGTGCCAGCAGGACTTCGGGGGGCGCGTCCGGCTACACCTTC. Amino acid sequence: CASRTSGGASGYTF. The full variable domain, rest sourced from reference TRBV2 and TRBJ1-2, is EPEVTQTPSHQVTQMGQEVILRCVPISNHLYFYWYRQILGQKVEFLVSFYNNEISEKSEIFDDQFSVERPDGSNFTLKIRSTKLEDSAMYFCASRTSGGASGYTFGSGTRLTVV.

V usage is TRBV28 and J usage is TRBJ1-3, with D tentatively TRBD1 (5 bases). The V gene lost 3 bases and the J gene lost 4 bases, with 19 bases spanning the gap. This CDR3 contains 17 residues. The germline V gene has CDR1 MDHEN and CDR2 SYDVKM. CDR3 nucleotides: TGTGCCAGCAGTTTGACGAGGACACTGTTATCCGGAAACACCATATATTTT. Its translation: CASSLTRTLLSGNTIYF.

This clone was recorded once. This sequence joins TRBV27 and TRBJ2-7; a possible D gene is TRBD2 (6 bases). CDR3 length: 14 amino acids. Between the trimmed V and J ends, which lost 3 bases and 6 bases, there was a span of 15 bases. Germline-derived CDR1 and CDR2 are MNHEY and SMNVEV (reference sequence). CDR3: CASSFGGSSLEQYF. Here the CDR3 DNA reads TGTGCCAGCAGTTTCGGGGGTAGTTCCCTCGAGCAGTACTTC.

The chain uses TRBV25-1 and TRBJ1-2; 9 bases map to TRBD1. Germline V gene lookup returns CDR1 MGHDK and CDR2 SYGVNS. The CDR3 spans 17 residues. V shed 1 base and J 0 bases; nucleotides not matched to a gene: 6. The CDR3 nucleotides are TGTGCCAGCAGTGAATGGCTTACAGGGGGCTCTAACTATGGCTACACCTTC. It translates to CASSEWLTGGSNYGYTF.

The rearrangement joins TRBV7-2 to TRBJ1-2; no firm D call. V was clipped by 5 bases and J by 8 bases, with 15 bases between them. Germline CDR1 reads SGHTA; CDR2 reads FQGNSA. There are 13 residues in the CDR3. CDR3 protein: CASSVTWEQGYTF. The CDR3 nucleotides read TGTGCCAGCAGCGTTACCTGGGAGCAAGGCTACACCTTC.

This rearrangement joins TRBV6-2 or TRBV6-3 to TRBJ1-5; tentatively, D is TRBD1 (6 bases). The germline V and J ends were trimmed by 7 bases and 6 bases, with 22 bases remaining between them. This CDR3 spans 16 amino acids. Germline lookup yields CDR1 MNHEY and CDR2 SVGEGT. The CDR3 DNA reads TGTGCCAGCAACCCCTCCCCACAGGGCCCGGGTCAGCCCCAGCATTTT. It translates to CASNPSPQGPGQPQHF.